This record covers a single TCR beta chain. Its antigen is unknown. The data are from a study of OX40 agonist ivuxolimab in advanced cancers. The wider study: While on treatment, patients had intravenous ivuxolimab at 0.01 to 10 mg/kg every 2 weeks.

Study observations and caveats: The study observed clonal expansion of CD4+ and CD8+ blood T cells by week 6 at 0.1 to 3.0 mg/kg.

Patients were excluded for autoimmune disease history or systemic immunosuppression. Assay used: immunoSEQ multiplex PCR; TCRdb lists only in-frame clones, some missing. The profile shows 84,000 or so clones, around four fifths of them singletons. The material was CD4+ or CD8+ T cells sorted from blood, obtained in a trial of the OX40 agonist ivuxolimab. The receptor comes from an adult with an advanced solid tumor such as melanoma, head and neck, liver or kidney cancer.

DNA of the CDR3: TGTGCCAGCAGCCTCGGACTAGCGGCTCTCCAAGAGACCCAGTACTTC. Amino acids: CASSLGLAALQETQYF. This chain uses TRBV5-5 with TRBJ2-5, with TRBD2 matching 10 bases. This CDR3 region has 16 residues. Trimming took 4 bases from V and 1 from J; bases not matched to a gene: 7. CDR1 is SGHKS, CDR2 YYEKEE, per germline (reference sequence).